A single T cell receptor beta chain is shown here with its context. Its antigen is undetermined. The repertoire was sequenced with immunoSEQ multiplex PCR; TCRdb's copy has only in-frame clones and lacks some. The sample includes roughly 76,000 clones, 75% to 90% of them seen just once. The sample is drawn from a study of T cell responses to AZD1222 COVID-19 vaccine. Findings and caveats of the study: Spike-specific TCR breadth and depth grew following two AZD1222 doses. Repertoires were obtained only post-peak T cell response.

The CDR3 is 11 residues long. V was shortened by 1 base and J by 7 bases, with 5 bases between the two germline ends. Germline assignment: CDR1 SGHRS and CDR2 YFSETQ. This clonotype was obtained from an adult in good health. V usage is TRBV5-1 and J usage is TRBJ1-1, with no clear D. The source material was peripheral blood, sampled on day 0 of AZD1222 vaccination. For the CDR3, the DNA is TGCGCCAGCAGCTTGAGTGGTGAAGCTTTCTTT. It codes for CASSLSGEAFF.